This TCR beta chain originates from a study of blood T cell repertoires in COVID-19. This clone was found a few times. Individuals aged roughly 18 to 95 years were recruited from about two dozen US areas. Clinical histories supplied by participants themselves formed the basis of cohort assignment. Cohort 3 donors counted as recovered after two negative PCRs, clearance, or resolved symptoms. This CDR3 region has 15 residues. CDR1 is LNHDA and CDR2 is SQIVND in the germline V gene (reference sequence). V lost 5 bases, J lost 3 bases, and 10 bases stayed unmatched. The protocol was immunoSEQ multiplex PCR, while the TCRdb copy is restricted to in-frame clones and leaves out a portion. Here the sample spans 250,000 to 350,000 clones, 92% being singletons.

The V and J genes are TRBV19 and TRBJ2-7, with TRBD2 identical over 7 bases. The sequence derives from a young woman who had recovered from COVID-19. Sequencing was performed on PBMCs or T cells enriched from blood (not recorded which). The chain's CDR3 is CASSLNGRGVYEQYF. The CDR3 nucleotides are TGTGCCAGTAGTCTGAATGGACGGGGGGTCTACGAGCAGTACTTC.